This T cell receptor (beta chain) was observed in a study of T cells after yellow fever vaccination. TCRdb re-called the 5' RACE reads with MiXCR, one entry per CDR3 protein. Of just under 600,000 distinct CDR3 sequences listed, roughly 14% were seen once; the top ten hold over 13%. The trim removed 0 bases at V and 5 bases at J, leaving 5 bases unmatched. The CDR3 is made up of 16 amino acids. CDR1 is LGHNA and CDR2 is YSLEER in the germline V gene. The J gene is TRBJ2-2, the V gene TRBV4-3; 8 nucleotides line up with TRBD2. The specimen was PBMCs, collected on the day of the yellow fever booster vaccination. The origin of this receptor is a man aged 25-45 years who received the YFV17D yellow fever vaccine. CDR3 coding DNA: TGCGCCAGCAGCCAAGAGCGGGGGGCGCTAACCGGGGAGCTGTTTTTT. Encoded protein: CASSQERGALTGELFF.